This TCR beta chain is drawn from a study of T-cell reconstitution after alpha-beta-depleted transplantation in children. Using unique molecular identifiers, the investigators prepared the TCRbeta library. TCRdb re-called the PCR reads with MiXCR, one entry per CDR3 protein. Of approximately 88,000 distinct CDR3 sequences listed, 12% are singletons. This CDR3 comprises 15 residues. Germline CDR1 is SGHTA and CDR2 is FQGNSA. V dropped 1 base and J dropped 5; count of bases not matched to a gene: 4. This receptor was identified in a human donor who donated a stem cell graft to a child with inherited bone marrow failure. The chain combines TRBV7-2 with TRBJ2-3; 9 nucleotides match TRBD2. The sample consisted of PBMCs from the stem cell graft donor, taken from the stem cell graft. Here the CDR3 DNA reads TGTGCCAGCAGCTTAGGCGGGGGGGCCGGAGATACGCAGTATTTT. Protein product: CASSLGGGAGDTQYF.